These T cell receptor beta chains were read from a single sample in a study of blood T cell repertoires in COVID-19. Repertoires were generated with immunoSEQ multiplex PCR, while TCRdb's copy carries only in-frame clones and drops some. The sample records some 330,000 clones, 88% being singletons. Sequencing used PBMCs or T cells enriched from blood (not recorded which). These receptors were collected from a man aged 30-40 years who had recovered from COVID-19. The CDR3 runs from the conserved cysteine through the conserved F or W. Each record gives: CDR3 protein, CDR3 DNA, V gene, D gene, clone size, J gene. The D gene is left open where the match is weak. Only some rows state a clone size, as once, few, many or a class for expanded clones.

CDR3: CASSPRQTTGELFF; DNA: TGCGCCAGCAGCCCTCGACAGACCACCGGGGAGCTGTTTTTT; V: TRBV5-1; D: -; size: -; J: TRBJ2-2
CDR3: CATSGDTYGYTF; DNA: TGTGCCACCAGTGGGGACACCTATGGCTACACCTTC; V: TRBV24-1; D: -; size: -; J: TRBJ1-2
CDR3: CASSPRDWTDIEVNEQFF; DNA: TGTGCCAGCAGCCCAAGGGATTGGACAGATATAGAGGTCAATGAGCAGTTCTTC; V: TRBV13; D: -; size: -; J: TRBJ2-1
CDR3: CASSLESGNHYEQYF; DNA: TGTGCCAGCAGCTTAGAGTCAGGGAATCACTACGAGCAGTACTTC; V: TRBV11-2; D: -; size: -; J: TRBJ2-7
CDR3: CASSLSRDEQYF; DNA: TGTGCCAGCAGCTTGTCGAGGGACGAGCAGTACTTC; V: TRBV5-6; D: -; size: -; J: TRBJ2-7
CDR3: CASSGQGTYSPLHF; DNA: TGTGCCAGTAGTGGGCAGGGGACGTATTCACCCCTCCACTTT; V: TRBV19; D: -; size: few; J: TRBJ1-6
CDR3: CASSEALDGELFF; DNA: TGTGCCAGCAGTGAAGCGCTAGACGGGGAGCTGTTTTTT; V: TRBV2; D: -; size: -; J: TRBJ2-2
CDR3: CASSVGEGNTGELFF; DNA: TGTGCCAGCAGCGTCGGAGAAGGGAACACCGGGGAGCTGTTTTTT; V: TRBV9; D: -; size: -; J: TRBJ2-2
CDR3: CASSLATGGNEQYF; DNA: TGTGCCAGCAGCTTGGCGACAGGGGGCAACGAGCAGTACTTC; V: TRBV5-6; D: TRBD1; size: -; J: TRBJ2-7
CDR3: CASSVGGGTTPGELFF; DNA: TGTGCCAGCAGCGTAGGTGGAGGGACGACCCCCGGGGAGCTGTTTTTT; V: TRBV9; D: -; size: -; J: TRBJ2-2
CDR3: CASSSTGGAFETQYF; DNA: TGTGCCAGTAGTTCGACAGGGGGCGCGTTCGAGACCCAGTACTTC; V: TRBV19; D: TRBD1; size: -; J: TRBJ2-5
CDR3: CASSHGRAGYGYTF; DNA: TGTGCCAGTAGCCACGGGAGGGCAGGCTATGGCTACACCTTC; V: TRBV19; D: -; size: -; J: TRBJ1-2
CDR3: CASSPGGDETQYF; DNA: TGCGCCAGCAGTCCAGGAGGGGACGAGACCCAGTACTTC; V: TRBV5-1; D: -; size: -; J: TRBJ2-5
CDR3: CASSRDRAPSGNTIYF; DNA: TGTGCCAGCAGCCGGGACAGGGCACCCTCTGGAAACACCATATATTTT; V: TRBV7-9; D: TRBD1; size: -; J: TRBJ1-3
CDR3: CASSPRGQGGSPLHF; DNA: TGTGCCAGCAGCCCGAGGGGGCAGGGAGGTTCACCCCTCCACTTT; V: TRBV7-9; D: TRBD1; size: -; J: TRBJ1-6
CDR3: CSVEGRPWSGETQYF; DNA: TGCAGCGTTGAGGGGAGGCCCTGGAGTGGGGAGACCCAGTACTTC; V: TRBV29-1; D: -; size: once; J: TRBJ2-5
CDR3: CASSLVLQGTDTQYF; DNA: TGTGCCAGCAGCTTAGTACTCCAGGGCACAGATACGCAGTATTTT; V: TRBV7-9; D: -; size: -; J: TRBJ2-3
CDR3: CASSLLGQRSQHF; DNA: TGTGCCAGCAGTTTATTGGGACAGCGGTCCCAGCATTTT; V: TRBV28; D: TRBD1; size: once; J: TRBJ1-5